This is a list of T cell receptor beta chains from one sample in a study of Graves' ophthalmopathy and Graves' hyperthyroidism. TCRdb processed the multiplex PCR reads anew with MiXCR; each CDR3 protein has one entry. Among 450,000 to 600,000 distinct CDR3 sequences listed, 39% were seen once. The sequencing input was peripheral blood or thyroid tissue (not recorded which). These receptors were collected from an adult man with Graves' hyperthyroidism. The CDR3 runs from the conserved cysteine through the conserved F or W. Fields, in order: D gene, clone size, J gene, V gene, CDR3 DNA, CDR3 protein. The D gene is left open where the match is weak. Clone size is given for some rows only: seen once, a few or many times, or a class if the clone is expanded.

. | few | TRBJ2-1 | TRBV7-3 | TGTGCCAGCAGCGTAACCGGCGAGCAGTTCTTC | CASSVTGEQFF
TRBD1 | many | TRBJ2-5 | TRBV6-1 | TGTGCCAGCGGGACAGGGTTATTGTGGGAGACCCAGTACTTC | CASGTGLLWETQYF
TRBD1 | . | TRBJ2-2 | TRBV7-9 | TGTGCCAGCAGCTTACCAGGGGGTGCCGGGGAGCTGTTTTTT | CASSLPGGAGELFF
. | . | TRBJ2-5 | TRBV29-1 | TGCAGCGTGGGGTCGACACGAAATCAGCCCCAGTACTTC | CSVGSTRNQPQYF
. | . | TRBJ2-7 | TRBV7-9 | TGTGCCAGCAGCTTAGCCGCGACTAGCTACGAGCAGTACTTC | CASSLAATSYEQYF
TRBD1 | many | TRBJ1-2 | TRBV5-6 | TGTGCCAGCAGCTTGGGGCAGGGGGCCGTCTATGGCTACACCTTC | CASSLGQGAVYGYTF
TRBD1 | . | TRBJ1-4 | TRBV7-2 | TGTGCCAGCAGCTTAGTGGGACAGAGCTCCTACGAGGAAAAACTGTTTTTT | CASSLVGQSSYEEKLFF
TRBD1 | few | TRBJ1-2 | TRBV19 | TGTGCCAGTAGCCCGGGACAGGGGGCAGCTGGCTACACCTTC | CASSPGQGAAGYTF
TRBD1 | . | TRBJ2-6 | TRBV29-1 | TGCAGCGTTGGAGGGACAGGAGCCTCTGGGGCCAACGTCCTGACTTTC | CSVGGTGASGANVLTF
. | once | TRBJ2-2 | TRBV15 | TGTGCCACCAGCATCTCGGCTGGGGAAGAGACCGGGGAGCTGTTTTTT | CATSISAGEETGELFF
. | many | TRBJ2-7 | TRBV7-3 | TGTGCCAGCAGCCTCCGCCGACAGAGCTCCTACGAGCAGTACTTC | CASSLRRQSSYEQYF
. | . | TRBJ1-4 | TRBV4-1 | TGCGCCAGCAGCCAAAGTATGGGGGAAAAACTGTTTTTT | CASSQSMGEKLFF
TRBD1 | many | TRBJ2-7 | TRBV19 | TGTGCCAGTAGTCGACAGGGATTCCCCTACGAGCAGTACTTC | CASSRQGFPYEQYF
TRBD2 | many | TRBJ2-3 | TRBV29-1 | TGCAGCGTCGCGGGGACTAGCGGGTACACAGATACGCAGTATTTT | CSVAGTSGYTDTQYF
. | once | TRBJ2-7 | TRBV29-1 | TGCAGCTTGGATCGAGGGGACACCTACGAGCAGTACTTC | CSLDRGDTYEQYF
. | many | TRBJ1-2 | TRBV29-1 | TGCAGCGAGACCGGGACCAATCTTAACTATGGCTACACCTTC | CSETGTNLNYGYTF
TRBD1 | many | TRBJ1-6 | TRBV6-5 | TGTGCCAGCAGTTACTCAACAGGGGCTAGCTCCTATAATTCACCCCTCCACTTT | CASSYSTGASSYNSPLHF
TRBD1 | . | TRBJ2-7 | TRBV7-9 | TGCGCCAGCAGCTTAAGCGACAGGGTACGCAATGAGCAGTACTTC | CASSLSDRVRNEQYF
TRBD1 | few | TRBJ2-5 | TRBV12-3/TRBV12-4 | TGTGCCAGCCGCGACAGGGGTAGCTACCAAGAGACCCAGTACTTC | CASRDRGSYQETQYF
. | . | TRBJ1-1 | TRBV19 | TGTGCCAGTAGTATTGGCGGCAGCATGAACACTGAAGCTTTCTTT | CASSIGGSMNTEAFF
. | many | TRBJ2-5 | TRBV5-1 | TGCGCCAGCAGCTTGGCCTCACAGCTGCTAGAGACCCAGTACTTC | CASSLASQLLETQYF
. | . | TRBJ2-1 | TRBV12-3/TRBV12-4 | TGTGCCAGCAGTCTAGGTGTGCAGTTCTTC | CASSLGVQFF
. | . | TRBJ1-3 | TRBV14 | TGTGCCAGCAGCCAGAGCAGGAGCTCTGGAAACACCATATATTTT | CASSQSRSSGNTIYF
. | many | TRBJ1-4 | TRBV3-1 | TGTGCCAGCAGCCAAGGTCAGGGTAATGAAAAACTGTTTTTT | CASSQGQGNEKLFF
. | few | TRBJ1-2 | TRBV18 | TGTGCCAGCTCATCAAAAGAGGGCTATGGCTACACCTTC | CASSSKEGYGYTF
. | many | TRBJ1-1 | TRBV7-2 | TGTGCCAGCAGCTTAGGGGCCCAGCAGGAGGAAGCTTTCTTT | CASSLGAQQEEAFF
. | many | TRBJ2-7 | TRBV29-1 | TGCAGCGTTGTGACTAAAATCTCCTACGAGCAGTACTTC | CSVVTKISYEQYF
TRBD1 | many | TRBJ1-1 | TRBV20-1 | TGCAGTGCCCTACCGGGACAGGGGGATTTCACTGAAGCTTTCTTT | CSALPGQGDFTEAFF
. | many | TRBJ2-7 | TRBV5-1 | TGCGCCAGCAGCTTTGGGGGCAGGATCGAGCAGTACTTC | CASSFGGRIEQYF
TRBD2 | many | TRBJ2-7 | TRBV6-1 | TGTGCCAGCATAATGTTAGCGGGAGGAGCCTACGAGCAGTACTTC | CASIMLAGGAYEQYF
. | many | TRBJ2-7 | TRBV7-9 | TGTGCCAGCAGCTTTAAGGGGGGATCGAACTACGAGCAGTACTTC | CASSFKGGSNYEQYF
TRBD1 | . | TRBJ1-6 | TRBV7-2 | TGTGCCAGCAGCTCGCACGACCTACAGGGGGTCGGTTCACCCCTCCACTTT | CASSSHDLQGVGSPLHF
TRBD2 | few | TRBJ2-5 | TRBV2 | TGTGCCAGCAACATCGGGACTAGCGGGTCCCCACCGCTGAAGACCCAGTACTTC | CASNIGTSGSPPLKTQYF
. | once | TRBJ2-2 | TRBV7-9 | TGCGCCAGCAGCTTAATTGGAGGGTCGGCCGGGGAGCTGTTTTTT | CASSLIGGSAGELFF
. | many | TRBJ2-2 | TRBV14 | TGTGCCAGCAGCCAAGGAGGGAGAGGGACCGGGGAGCTGTTTTTT | CASSQGGRGTGELFF
. | few | TRBJ2-2 | TRBV12-5 | TGTGCTAGTGGTTTGGTATTATCGGGGGACCTCCACACCGGGGAGCTGTTTTTT | CASGLVLSGDLHTGELFF
TRBD2 | many | TRBJ2-5 | TRBV7-7 | TGTGCTAGCAGCCCGACTAGCGGGAACCAAGAGACCCAGTACTTC | CASSPTSGNQETQYF
TRBD1 | . | TRBJ2-2 | TRBV10-3 | TGTGCCATCAGTGAGACGGGACAGGGGAACACCGGGGAGCTGTTTTTT | CAISETGQGNTGELFF
. | many | TRBJ2-7 | TRBV7-9 | TGTGCCAGCAGCTTATCCGACGCCGCCTACGAGCAGTACTTC | CASSLSDAAYEQYF
. | many | TRBJ1-6 | TRBV2 | TGTGCCAGCAGTGAAGCGCTCGGCAGGCCAAATTCACCCCTCCACTTT | CASSEALGRPNSPLHF
. | many | TRBJ1-1 | TRBV6-5 | TGTGCCAGCAGCGACGCGGACACTGAAGCTTTCTTT | CASSDADTEAFF
. | few | TRBJ1-5 | TRBV19 | TGTGCCAGTAGTACCACCCACCTTGACAGTCATAGCAATCAGCCCCAGCATTTT | CASSTTHLDSHSNQPQHF
TRBD2 | many | TRBJ2-3 | TRBV10-3 | TGTGCCATCAGTGGACTAGCGGGGGGGCCCAAGGGGACAGATACGCAGTATTTT | CAISGLAGGPKGTDTQYF
. | few | TRBJ2-2 | TRBV7-9 | TGCGCCAGCAGCCAAGTTGCCGTAAACAGGCGAGGGCGAACCGGGGAGCTGTTTTTT | CASSQVAVNRRGRTGELFF
TRBD1 | many | TRBJ1-2 | TRBV29-1 | TGCAGCGTTGATACCGAGGACAGGGCGGATGGCTACACCTTC | CSVDTEDRADGYTF
. | few | TRBJ1-6 | TRBV27 | TGTGCCAGCCTAGTTAGACCGGTCGATAATTCACCCCTCCACTTT | CASLVRPVDNSPLHF
. | many | TRBJ1-5 | TRBV19 | TGTGCCAGTAGACAGGGTGTTCTTAGCAATCAGCCCCAGCATTTT | CASRQGVLSNQPQHF
. | . | TRBJ1-3 | TRBV10-3 | TGTGCCAGCAGTTACGGCTTTTCGGAGAGAAACACCATATATTTT | CASSYGFSERNTIYF
. | many | TRBJ2-7 | TRBV12-3/TRBV12-4 | TGTGCCAGCAGTTCAGCAGGTCCGTCCTACGAGCAGTACTTC | CASSSAGPSYEQYF
TRBD2 | . | TRBJ2-5 | TRBV12-3/TRBV12-4 | TGTGCCAGCAGTTTAGCGCTACTAGCGGGAGTCGGGGAGCTGTACTTC | CASSLALLAGVGELYF
. | many | TRBJ1-2 | TRBV7-8 | TGTGCCAGCAGCTTAGGGCCCGAGGTGTATGGCTACACCTTC | CASSLGPEVYGYTF
. | . | TRBJ2-2 | TRBV24-1 | TGTGCCACCAGTGATGCCCCCCGAGGGCTGGGGGAGCTGTTTTTT | CATSDAPRGLGELFF
TRBD1 | . | TRBJ1-4 | TRBV12-3/TRBV12-4 | TGTGCCATCAGTGCCCGGACAGGGCCAAATGAAAAACTGTTTTTT | CAISARTGPNEKLFF
. | many | TRBJ2-2 | TRBV10-3 | TGTGCCATTACCGACCCTCGCGGCACCGGGGAGCTGTTTTTT | CAITDPRGTGELFF
. | many | TRBJ1-1 | TRBV19 | TGTGCCAGTAATCCCGACCGGAACACTGAAGCTTTCTTT | CASNPDRNTEAFF
. | many | TRBJ1-5 | TRBV7-8 | TGTGCCAGCAGCCACCGGGGCCTCAATCAGCCCCAGCATTTT | CASSHRGLNQPQHF
. | . | TRBJ1-6 | TRBV29-1 | TGCAGCACCGACGGGACTGGATCTTCACCCCTCCACTTT | CSTDGTGSSPLHF